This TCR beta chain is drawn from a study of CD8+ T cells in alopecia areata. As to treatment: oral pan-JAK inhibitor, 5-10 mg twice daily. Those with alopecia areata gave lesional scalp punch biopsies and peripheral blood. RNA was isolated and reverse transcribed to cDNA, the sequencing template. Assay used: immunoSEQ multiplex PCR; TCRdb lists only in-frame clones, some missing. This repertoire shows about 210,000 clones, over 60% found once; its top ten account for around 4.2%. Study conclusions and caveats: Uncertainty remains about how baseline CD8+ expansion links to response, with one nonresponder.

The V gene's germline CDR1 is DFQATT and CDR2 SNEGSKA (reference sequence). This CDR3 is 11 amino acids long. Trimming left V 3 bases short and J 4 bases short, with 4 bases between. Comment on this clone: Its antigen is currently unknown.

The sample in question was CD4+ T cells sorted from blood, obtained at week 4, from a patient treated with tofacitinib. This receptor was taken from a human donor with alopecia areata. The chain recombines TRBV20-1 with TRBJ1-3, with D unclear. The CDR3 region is CSASYGNTIYF. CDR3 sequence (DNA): TGCAGTGCTAGCTACGGAAACACCATATATTTT.